Below are 30 T cell receptor beta chains sequenced from a single sample in a study of blood T cells in healthy people across ages. Using a J-beta primer mix together with a sample-barcoded 5' primer, a second PCR was run for about 6 to 12 cycles. TCRdb processed the 5' RACE reads anew with MiXCR; each CDR3 protein has one entry. The sample contains 500,000 to 600,000 distinct CDR3 sequences, 25% to 30% of which appear only once. The sequencing sample was made of blood. These receptors all come from a woman aged 70 to 79 in good health.

This clonotype was detected only a few times. The V and J genes are TRBV12-3 or TRBV12-4 and TRBJ1-4, with 9 nucleotides matching TRBD1. V was pared by 6 bases and J by 8 bases, with 7 bases of the junction left unmatched. The CDR3 has 14 amino acids. This CDR3 reads CASRTGTGFEKLFF. As DNA, the CDR3 is TGTGCCAGCAGGACCGGGACAGGGTTCGAAAAACTGTTTTTT.

This clonotype was counted a few times. The rearrangement links TRBV6-2 or TRBV6-3 to TRBJ2-1, with D tentatively TRBD1 (6 bases). The ends were cut back, 2 bases at V and 4 bases at J, with 12 bases in the middle. The CDR3 length is 15 residues. Germline-derived CDR1 and CDR2 are MNHEY and SVGEGT. CDR3 DNA sequence: TGTGCCAGCAGTTACCAGGCAGGGGCGTACAATGAGCAGTTCTTC. Its translation: CASSYQAGAYNEQFF.

This clonotype was detected only a few times. The rearrangement uses TRBV7-2 and TRBJ2-7, with 7 bases matching TRBD1. The trim removed 2 bases at V and 7 bases at J, leaving 14 bases unmatched. Germline V CDR1 and CDR2: SGHTA, FQGNSA. The CDR3 is 16 residues long. CDR3 loop: CASSLFSTGVFGEQYF. CDR3 in DNA: TGTGCCAGCAGCTTATTCAGTACAGGGGTATTCGGGGAGCAGTACTTC.

V gene TRBV6-2 or TRBV6-3 combines with J gene TRBJ2-2; D possibly corresponds to TRBD1 (5 bases). Per the germline V gene, CDR1 is MNHEY and CDR2 is SVGEGT. The CDR3 length is 15 residues. The germline V and J ends were trimmed by 4 bases and 4 bases, with 13 bases remaining between them. DNA of the CDR3: TGTGCCAGCAGTTTCCCAAGGGGCGTCACCGGGGAGCTGTTTTTT. This sequence encodes CASSFPRGVTGELFF.

This rearrangement joins TRBV7-2 to TRBJ1-1, with 8 bases identical to TRBD1. Losses at the gene ends were 5 bases for V and 7 bases for J; bases not matched to a gene: 9. The CDR3 has 14 amino acids. Germline assignment: CDR1 SGHTA and CDR2 FQGNSA. CDR3: CASSLWEGTGEAFF. CDR3 coding DNA: TGTGCCAGCAGCCTATGGGAGGGGACAGGTGAAGCTTTCTTT.

Only a few counts were recorded for this clonotype. The gene calls are TRBV5-1 and TRBJ2-1; either TRBD1 or TRBD2 may supply D (5 bases each). Trimming pared 7 bases from V and 4 bases from J, leaving 15 bases between. This CDR3 is 14 amino acids long. Per the germline V gene, CDR1 is SGHRS and CDR2 is YFSETQ. The CDR3 here is CASFLRDQYNEQFF. In nucleotides, the CDR3 is TGCGCCAGCTTTCTACGGGACCAATACAATGAGCAGTTCTTC.

The chain couples TRBV20-1 to TRBJ2-2; perhaps D is TRBD1 or TRBD2 (5 bases each). The V end lost 3 bases, the J end lost 6 bases, and 14 bases lay between the germline ends. The germline V gene encodes CDR1 DFQATT and CDR2 SNEGSKA (reference sequence). The CDR3 has 14 amino acids. The CDR3 sequence: CSARGPQGAGELFF. The CDR3, as DNA: TGCAGTGCTAGGGGACCGCAGGGAGCCGGGGAGCTGTTTTTT.

V is TRBV19 and J is TRBJ1-5, with a possible D match to TRBD1 (6 bases). The CDR3 is 14 amino acids. The V end lost 6 bases, the J end lost 6 bases, and 15 bases lay between the germline ends. The germline V gene encodes CDR1 LNHDA and CDR2 SQIVND (reference sequence). In DNA form, the CDR3 reads TGTGCCAGTAGAGGGGGGCTGGGGGGTCAGCCCCAGCATTTT. Translating gives CASRGGLGGQPQHF.

The chain recombines TRBV14 with TRBJ2-5, with a possible D match to TRBD2 (7 bases). This CDR3 comprises 15 residues. Germline lookup yields CDR1 SGHDN and CDR2 FVKESK. The germline V and J ends were trimmed by 1 base and 2 bases, with 11 bases remaining between them. For the CDR3, the DNA is TGTGCCAGCAGCCAAGGGCGGGGGCCTCAAGAGACCCAGTACTTC. It codes for CASSQGRGPQETQYF.

The chain carries TRBV29-1 and TRBJ2-3; 8 bases align to TRBD2. Per germline, CDR1 SQVTM and CDR2 ANQGSEA. The CDR3 is made up of 16 amino acids. Trimming took 8 bases from V and 0 from J; bases not matched to a gene: 13. This CDR3 reads CSSSGGADASTDTQYF. The CDR3 coding sequence is TGCAGCTCGTCGGGGGGGGCAGACGCTAGCACAGATACGCAGTATTTT.

This clonotype has at least ten counts. V gene TRBV29-1 combines with J gene TRBJ2-5; D remains unclear. Trimming took off 7 bases at V and 5 bases at J, with 14 bases between the two ends. There are 12 residues in the CDR3. Germline V CDR1 and CDR2: SQVTM, ANQGSEA. CDR3 loop: CSAEVDTETQYF. Written as DNA, the CDR3 is TGCAGCGCCGAAGTCGATACGGAGACCCAGTACTTC.

This chain joins TRBV12-3 or TRBV12-4 and TRBJ2-5, with 10 nucleotides matching TRBD2. The CDR3 is made up of 15 amino acids. The J segment lost 4 bases and the V segment lost 4 bases, leaving 6 bases of the junction unmatched. CDR3 nucleotides: TGTGCCAGCAGTTCGAATAGCGGGGGGTCAGAGACCCAGTACTTC. It encodes CASSSNSGGSETQYF.

The sample holds a few counts of this clonotype. One junction end does not reproduce the germline sequence, and a read error may be involved. This rearrangement joins TRBV12-3 or TRBV12-4 to TRBJ1-2; tentatively, D is TRBD1 (6 bases). The length of the CDR3 is 13 residues. The CDR3 region has the DNA TGTGCCAGCAGTCCCCGACAGCTTGGGGGCTGCACCTTC. This gives the protein CASSPRQLGGCTF.

V is TRBV9 and J is TRBJ2-5; tentatively, D is TRBD1 (5 bases). Germline-derived CDR1 and CDR2 are SGDLS and YYNGEE. The CDR3 has 15 residues. Trimming removed 2 bases at V and 2 bases at J, with 13 bases between. This CDR3 is CASSVAPRGQETQYF. Here the CDR3 DNA reads TGTGCCAGCAGCGTGGCACCAAGGGGTCAAGAGACCCAGTACTTC.

The chain couples TRBV3-1 to TRBJ2-5, with 11 positions matching TRBD2. V was pared by 2 bases and J by 1 base, with 9 bases of the junction left unmatched. This CDR3 region has 18 residues. Germline assignment: CDR1 LGHDT and CDR2 YNNKEL (reference sequence). As DNA, the CDR3 is TGTGCCAGCAGCCAATTCAGGCTAGCGGGGGGTATCCAAGAGACCCAGTACTTC. Translated: CASSQFRLAGGIQETQYF.

A few counts support this clonotype. V usage is TRBV29-1 and J usage is TRBJ1-1; D is unresolved. V was trimmed by 7 bases and J by 0 bases, leaving 3 bases between them. The CDR3 consists of 10 residues. Germline CDR1 and CDR2: SQVTM and ANQGSEA. This CDR3 is CSALNTEAFF. CDR3 bases: TGCAGCGCATTGAACACTGAAGCTTTCTTT.

The rearrangement uses TRBV7-2 and TRBJ1-1; D possibly corresponds to TRBD1 (6 bases). The CDR3 totals 15 residues. V was shortened by 1 base and J by 3 bases, with 12 bases between the two germline ends. The germline V gene has CDR1 SGHTA and CDR2 FQGNSA. CDR3 region: CASSLEGGRDTEAFF. The CDR3 coding sequence is TGTGCCAGCAGCTTAGAGGGGGGCAGGGACACTGAAGCTTTCTTT.

In the case of this clonotype: Germline and junction disagree at one end, which may indicate a read error. The chain links TRBV7-4 to TRBJ2-1, with a tentative D call TRBD1 (5 bases). This CDR3 is built from 13 residues. Germline CDR1 SGHVT, CDR2 SQSDAQ. CDR3 sequence reads: CARSGRTRNERFF. Here the CDR3 DNA reads TGTGCCAGATCCGGAAGGACAAGAAATGAGCGGTTCTTC.

The chain joins TRBV28 to TRBJ1-2; maybe TRBD1 (5 bases). CDR1 is MDHEN, CDR2 SYDVKM, per germline. The germline V and J ends were trimmed by 4 bases and 8 bases, with 14 bases remaining between them. There are 13 residues in the CDR3. CDR3 DNA: TGTGCCAGCAGTTCAGGGATAGTCCAGGGCTACACCTTC. It specifies CASSSGIVQGYTF.

The chain combines TRBV6-2 or TRBV6-3 with TRBJ1-2; 11 nucleotides agree with TRBD1. Germline CDR1 reads MNHEY; CDR2 reads SVGEGT. The V and J ends lost 6 bases and 4 bases, in that order; junction bases with no gene match: 13. The CDR3 consists of 17 residues. CDR3 residues: CASSPKGQGARGYGYTF. As DNA, the CDR3 is TGTGCCAGCAGCCCAAAAGGACAGGGGGCGCGCGGCTATGGCTACACCTTC.

This clonotype was found a few times. The chain is built from TRBV15 and TRBJ2-1; 8 bases line up with TRBD1. Germline loops: CDR1 LNHNV, CDR2 YYDKDF (reference sequence). The V segment lost 0 bases and the J segment 9 bases; nucleotides outside the gene matches: 7. The CDR3 totals 15 residues. Here the CDR3 reads CATSRDLGQGTEQFF. The CDR3 DNA is TGTGCCACCAGCAGAGACCTTGGACAGGGCACTGAGCAGTTCTTC.

This clonotype was seen more than once but under ten times. The chain links TRBV7-9 to TRBJ2-5; no clear D. Trimming removed 3 bases from V and 5 bases from J, with 13 bases in between. Per germline, CDR1 SEHNR and CDR2 FQNEAQ (reference sequence). The CDR3 totals 14 residues. CDR3 DNA sequence: TGTGCCAGCAGCTTGAGGTCGCTGGGGGAGACCCAGTACTTC. Its translation: CASSLRSLGETQYF.

V gene TRBV20-1 combines with J gene TRBJ2-4, with 9 bases aligning to TRBD1. From germline, CDR1 is DFQATT and CDR2 SNEGSKA (reference sequence). Trimming cost V 6 bases and J 7 bases; bases outside gene matches: 4. The CDR3 is made up of 12 amino acids. CDR3 amino acids: CSAKQGANIQYF. The CDR3, as DNA: TGCAGTGCCAAACAGGGGGCGAACATTCAGTACTTC.

This clonotype was recorded a few times. The V call is TRBV4-3, the J call TRBJ2-5, with TRBD1 identical over 7 bases. The J call may be faulty, since TRBJ2-7 better matches the DNA end. Germline V gene sequence: CDR1 LGHNA, CDR2 YSLEER. This CDR3 is built from 16 residues. The CDR3 region is CASSQVYGTDEYEQYF. The CDR3 DNA sequence: TGCGCCAGCAGCCAAGTCTACGGGACAGATGAGTACGAGCAGTACTTC.

The chain joins TRBV7-7 to TRBJ2-5; D remains ambiguous. Trimming removed 2 bases from V and 2 bases from J, with 12 bases in between. CDR1 and CDR2 (germline): SSHAT, FNYEAQ (reference sequence). This CDR3 comprises 15 residues. The CDR3, as DNA: TGTGCCAGCAGCTTATCACCGGGCCAACAAGAGACCCAGTACTTC. It is translated as CASSLSPGQQETQYF.

This clonotype was counted only a few times. The rearrangement joins TRBV20-1 to TRBJ2-7, with 13 positions matching TRBD2. With V trimmed by 1 base and J by 3 bases, 3 bases remained unmatched. The CDR3 consists of 15 residues. Per the germline V gene, CDR1 is DFQATT and CDR2 is SNEGSKA (reference sequence). Here the CDR3 DNA reads TGCAGTGCTAGAGGTGGACTAGCGGGGGTCTACGAGCAGTACTTC. It yields the protein CSARGGLAGVYEQYF.

The J gene is TRBJ1-2, the V gene TRBV10-3, with 10 positions matching TRBD1. This CDR3 has 14 residues. Germline loops: CDR1 ENHRY, CDR2 SYGVKD. Trimming cost V 6 bases and J 3 bases; bases outside gene matches: 4. DNA for the CDR3: TGTGCCATCAGGCCCGGGACAGGGGACTATGGCTACACCTTC. This gives the protein CAIRPGTGDYGYTF.

There are a few counts of this clonotype. This chain connects TRBV9 to TRBJ1-3; TRBD1 is a possible D gene (6 bases). Germline values: CDR1 SGDLS, CDR2 YYNGEE. V lost 5 bases to trimming and J lost 1 base, with 19 bases between them. The CDR3 is 17 amino acids. The CDR3 DNA sequence: TGTGCCAGCAGTACTTCTTTGACAGGCCCATCTGGAAACACCATATATTTT. This translates into CASSTSLTGPSGNTIYF.

The sample holds many counts of this clonotype. The chain recombines TRBV28 with TRBJ1-2; D gene unclear. Germline V lookup: CDR1 MDHEN, CDR2 SYDVKM. The CDR3 contains 12 residues. The V gene lost 9 bases and the J gene lost 7 bases, with 15 bases spanning the gap. CDR3 loop: CARGDPRGGYTF. The DNA for the CDR3 is TGTGCCAGGGGAGACCCACGAGGTGGCTACACCTTC.

This clonotype showed up just a few times. The gene calls are TRBV12-3 or TRBV12-4 and TRBJ1-1, with 9 nucleotides matching TRBD1. V dropped 5 bases and J dropped 9; count of bases not matched to a gene: 4. CDR3 length: 12 residues. CDR3 region: CASSVGTGKAFF. In DNA, the CDR3 is TGTGCCAGCAGTGTTGGGACAGGGAAAGCTTTCTTT.